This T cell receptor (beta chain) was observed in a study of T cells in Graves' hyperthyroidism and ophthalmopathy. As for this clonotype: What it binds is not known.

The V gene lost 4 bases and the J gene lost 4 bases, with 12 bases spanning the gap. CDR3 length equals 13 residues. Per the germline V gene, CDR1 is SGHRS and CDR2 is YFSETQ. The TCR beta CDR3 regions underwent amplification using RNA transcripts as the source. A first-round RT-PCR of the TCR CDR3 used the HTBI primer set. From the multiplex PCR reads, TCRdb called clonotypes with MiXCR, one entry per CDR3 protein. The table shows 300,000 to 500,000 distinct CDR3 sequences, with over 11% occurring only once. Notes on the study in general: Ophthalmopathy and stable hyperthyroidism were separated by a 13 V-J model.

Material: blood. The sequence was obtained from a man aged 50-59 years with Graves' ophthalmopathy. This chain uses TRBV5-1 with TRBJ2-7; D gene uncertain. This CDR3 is CASSQNQGYEQYF. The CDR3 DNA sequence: TGCGCCAGCAGCCAAAATCAAGGGTACGAGCAGTACTTC.